Listed below are T cell receptor beta chains from one sample, sequenced in a study of identical twins. Each CDR3 protein is one row after TCRdb ran MiXCR on the 5' RACE reads. The sample records about 340,000 distinct CDR3 sequences, 10% to 15% being singletons. These records were also assigned to another study, of yellow fever vaccine responses in identical twins.

Sequencing was done on a sample of CD8+ T cells sorted from blood. The receptors here all came from a woman between 18 and 30 years old in good health. The CDR3 runs from the conserved cysteine through the conserved F or W. A D gene is named only where the DNA matches it firmly. Size is stated for part of the rows, as once, few or many counts, or as a class when the clone is expanded.

J: TRBJ2-1; V: TRBV11-3; D: TRBD2; size: NA; CDR3: CASSPLREGLIYNEQFF; DNA: TGTGCCAGCAGCCCCCTGAGGGAGGGACTAATATACAATGAGCAGTTCTTC
J: TRBJ2-7; V: TRBV27; D: TRBD2; size: few; CDR3: CASRRGGIPTSEQYF; DNA: TGTGCCTCTCGGCGGGGGGGAATCCCTACTAGCGAGCAGTACTTC
J: TRBJ2-7; V: TRBV2; D: TRBD2; size: few; CDR3: CASSEGGLAGFYEQYF; DNA: TGTGCCAGCAGTGAAGGGGGACTAGCGGGATTCTACGAGCAGTACTTC
J: TRBJ2-3; V: TRBV5-6; D: NA; size: NA; CDR3: CASSLVDTADTQYF; DNA: TGTGCCAGCAGCTTGGTCGACACCGCGGATACGCAGTATTTT
J: TRBJ2-3; V: TRBV7-2; D: TRBD2; size: NA; CDR3: CASSIWAGAVTDTQYF; DNA: TGTGCCAGCAGCATCTGGGCGGGAGCTGTAACAGATACGCAGTATTTT
J: TRBJ2-7; V: TRBV28; D: NA; size: NA; CDR3: CASSPVTYEQYF; DNA: TGTGCCAGCAGTCCCGTCACCTACGAGCAGTACTTC
J: TRBJ1-4; V: TRBV5-1; D: TRBD1; size: few; CDR3: CASSPLDSGQGIREEKLFF; DNA: TGCGCCAGCAGCCCGTTGGACTCGGGACAGGGGATACGGGAGGAAAAACTGTTTTTT
J: TRBJ2-5; V: TRBV12-3/TRBV12-4; D: NA; size: many; CDR3: CASSASLETQYF; DNA: TGTGCCAGCAGTGCCTCCCTGGAGACCCAGTACTTC
J: TRBJ2-1; V: TRBV27; D: NA; size: few; CDR3: CASSLGTVLEQFF; DNA: TGTGCCAGCAGTTTGGGGACTGTTCTCGAGCAGTTCTTC
J: TRBJ2-5; V: TRBV11-2; D: NA; size: many; CDR3: CASSYYGQAQYF; DNA: TGTGCCAGCAGCTACTATGGCCAGGCCCAGTACTTC
J: TRBJ1-1; V: TRBV20-1; D: NA; size: NA; CDR3: CSASSGFF; DNA: TGCAGTGCTAGTTCTGGTTTCTTT